The present T cell receptor beta chain was sequenced within a study of early T cells in non-severe SARS-CoV-2 infection. The CDR3 totals 15 residues. Trimming shortened V by 1 base and J by 8 bases, and 15 bases separated the two germline ends. The germline V gene has CDR1 SGHNT and CDR2 YENEEA. This clonotype was recorded a few times. TCRdb used MiXCR to reprocess the 5' RACE reads, holding one entry per CDR3 protein. The sample holds about 80,000 distinct CDR3 sequences; about an eighth are singletons and the top ten take about 3%. The origin of this receptor is an adult who was a healthcare worker with PCR-confirmed SARS-CoV-2 infection or an uninfected control (not recorded which). Material: whole blood. The J gene is TRBJ2-1, the V gene TRBV11-3; weak D call: TRBD2 (6 bases). The CDR3 loop reads CASSLALALYDEQFF. DNA of the CDR3: TGTGCCAGCAGCTTAGCACTAGCCTTGTACGATGAGCAGTTCTTC.